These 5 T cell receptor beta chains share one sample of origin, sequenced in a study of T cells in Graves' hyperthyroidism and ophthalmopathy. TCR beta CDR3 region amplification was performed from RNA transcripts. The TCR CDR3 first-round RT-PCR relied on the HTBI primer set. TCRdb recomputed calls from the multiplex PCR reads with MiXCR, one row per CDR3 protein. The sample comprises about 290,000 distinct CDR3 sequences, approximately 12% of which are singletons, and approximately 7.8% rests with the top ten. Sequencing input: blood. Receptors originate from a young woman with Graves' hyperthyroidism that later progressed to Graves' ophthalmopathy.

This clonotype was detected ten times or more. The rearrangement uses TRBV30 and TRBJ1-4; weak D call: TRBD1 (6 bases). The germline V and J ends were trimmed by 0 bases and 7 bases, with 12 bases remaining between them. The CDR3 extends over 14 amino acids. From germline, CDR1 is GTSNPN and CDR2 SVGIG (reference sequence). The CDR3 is CAWSVGAMGEKLFF. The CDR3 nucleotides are TGTGCCTGGAGTGTGGGGGCAATGGGTGAAAAACTGTTTTTT.

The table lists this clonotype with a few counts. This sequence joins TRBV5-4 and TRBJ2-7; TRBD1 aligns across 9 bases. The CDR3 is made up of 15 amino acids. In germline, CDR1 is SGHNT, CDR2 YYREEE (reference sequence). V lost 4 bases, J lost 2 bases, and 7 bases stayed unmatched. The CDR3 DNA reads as TGTGCCAGCAGCCGGGGCGGGGACAGGGCCTACGAGCAGTACTTC. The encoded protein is CASSRGGDRAYEQYF.

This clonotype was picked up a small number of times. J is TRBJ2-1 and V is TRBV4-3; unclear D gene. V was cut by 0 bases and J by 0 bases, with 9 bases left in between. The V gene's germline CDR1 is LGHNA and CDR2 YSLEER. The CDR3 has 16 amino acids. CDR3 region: CASSQDRAPSYNEQFF. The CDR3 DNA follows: TGCGCCAGCAGCCAAGACCGGGCGCCCTCCTACAATGAGCAGTTCTTC.

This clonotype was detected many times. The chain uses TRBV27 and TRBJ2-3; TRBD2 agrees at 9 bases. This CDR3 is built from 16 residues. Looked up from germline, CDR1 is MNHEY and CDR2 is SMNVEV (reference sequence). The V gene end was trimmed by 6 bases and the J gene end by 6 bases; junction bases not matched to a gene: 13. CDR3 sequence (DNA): TGTGCCAGCAGATCCCTTGGACTAGCGTTATCGGATACGCAGTATTTT. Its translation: CASRSLGLALSDTQYF.

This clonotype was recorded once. The CDR3 sequence is CALDSGGQFF. CDR3 bases: TGTGCCCTGGACTCCGGGGGGCAGTTCTTC. The rearrangement joins TRBV30 to TRBJ2-1; D is perhaps TRBD2 (6 bases). V was pared by 8 bases and J by 12 bases, with 14 bases between. The CDR3 is made up of 10 amino acids. CDR1 and CDR2 from the germline V gene are GTSNPN and SVGIG (reference sequence).